This is a list of T cell receptor beta chains from one sample in a study of blood T cell repertoires in COVID-19. Profiling relied on immunoSEQ multiplex PCR, and the TCRdb table lists in-frame clones only, not all of them. The sample comprises 50,000 to 65,000 clones, roughly two thirds of which are singletons, and more than 4.5% rests with the top ten. Sequenced material: peripheral blood. These receptors came from a woman aged 70-85 years with COVID-19, enrolled during active disease. Both conserved end residues are part of each CDR3. Fields, in order: CDR3 length, D gene, clone size, J gene, V gene, CDR3 protein, CDR3 DNA. D genes are given only for firm matches. Size is omitted from some rows. Given values are once, few, many or a class for expanded clones.

13,.,.,TRBJ2-3,TRBV19,CASSSSRSGTQYF,TGTGCCAGTAGTTCCTCTAGATCCGGTACGCAGTATTTT
17,TRBD1,few,TRBJ2-5,TRBV11-2,CASSPPGQGAGRETQYF,TGTGCCAGCAGCCCGCCGGGACAGGGGGCCGGGCGGGAGACCCAGTACTTC
14,TRBD1,.,TRBJ1-1,TRBV19,CASSSDRGATEAFF,TGTGCCAGTAGTAGCGACAGGGGAGCCACTGAAGCTTTCTTT
13,.,.,TRBJ2-5,TRBV3-1/TRBV3-2,CASTPAPRETQYF,TGTGCCAGCACCCCTGCACCTAGGGAGACCCAGTACTTC
16,.,.,TRBJ1-6,TRBV28,CASSLSGADYNSPLHF,TGTGCCAGCAGTTTAAGCGGTGCCGATTATAATTCACCCCTCCACTTT
16,TRBD2,.,TRBJ2-3,TRBV27,CASSLGTSVRIDTQYF,TGTGCCAGCAGTTTAGGGACTAGCGTGAGGATAGATACGCAGTATTTT
15,.,few,TRBJ1-3,TRBV2,CASSIGGSGGNTIYF,TGTGCCAGCAGTATCGGAGGATCAGGCGGAAACACCATATATTTT
15,.,few,TRBJ1-5,TRBV3-1/TRBV3-2,CASSQGSGSNQPQHF,TGTGCCAGCAGCCAAGGTTCGGGTTCAAATCAGCCCCAGCATTTT
13,.,.,TRBJ1-2,TRBV20-1,CSASSGVNYGYTF,TGCAGTGCTAGTTCGGGGGTTAACTATGGCTACACCTTC
18,TRBD1,.,TRBJ1-6,TRBV4-1,CASSRTIPGQGALGHLHF,TGCGCCAGCAGCCGAACCATACCGGGACAGGGGGCCTTGGGTCACCTCCACTTT
15,TRBD2,few,TRBJ2-3,TRBV19,CASSIGGGAGDTQYF,TGTGCCAGTAGTATTGGCGGGGGGGCCGGAGATACGCAGTATTTT
14,.,.,TRBJ2-1,TRBV13,CASSLELSLNEQFF,TGTGCCAGCAGCTTAGAGCTATCTCTAAATGAGCAGTTCTTC
16,TRBD2,.,TRBJ2-5,TRBV6-2/TRBV6-3,CASSYRLAEVQETQYF,TGTGCCAGCAGTTACAGGCTAGCGGAGGTACAAGAGACCCAGTACTTC
15,TRBD1,few,TRBJ1-2,TRBV5-6,CASSFFLAGGDGYTF,TGTGCCAGCAGCTTTTTCCTGGCAGGGGGTGACGGCTACACCTTC
16,.,.,TRBJ1-4,TRBV19,CASSEGFRRSREKLFF,TGTGCCAGTAGTGAGGGTTTCAGGCGATCCCGAGAAAAACTGTTTTTT
15,TRBD2,.,TRBJ2-5,TRBV9,CASSVSSGNQETQYF,TGTGCCAGCAGCGTATCTAGCGGAAACCAAGAGACCCAGTACTTC
13,.,.,TRBJ2-3,TRBV7-6,CASSLGGTDTQYF,TGTGCCAGCAGCTTAGGAGGCACAGATACGCAGTATTTT
14,.,.,TRBJ1-2,TRBV3-1/TRBV3-2,CASSPLKEWYGYTF,TGTGCCAGCAGCCCTCTCAAAGAGTGGTATGGCTACACCTTC
15,TRBD2,.,TRBJ2-1,TRBV6-2/TRBV6-3,CASSYISGMSNEQFF,TGTGCCAGCAGTTACATTAGCGGGATGTCCAATGAGCAGTTCTTC
16,TRBD2,.,TRBJ2-1,TRBV7-8,CASSLGGLAVYNEQFF,TGTGCCAGCAGCTTAGGAGGGCTAGCGGTTTACAATGAGCAGTTCTTC
21,.,once,TRBJ1-3,TRBV12-5,CASGLAHPRTAPRMSGNTIYF,TGTGCTAGTGGCCTCGCACATCCCCGGACAGCGCCTCGGATGTCTGGAAACACCATATATTTT
13,TRBD1,.,TRBJ1-5,TRBV29-1,CSVLQGEGQPQHF,TGCAGCGTTTTACAGGGGGAAGGTCAGCCCCAGCATTTT
13,.,.,TRBJ2-2,TRBV7-7,CASTGANTGELFF,TGTGCCAGCACGGGAGCGAACACCGGGGAGCTGTTTTTT